These T cell receptor beta chains were read from a single sample in a study of blood T cell repertoires in COVID-19. The assay was immunoSEQ multiplex PCR, and TCRdb's table has in-frame clones only and misses some. The sample consists of about 220,000 clones, around 80% of them appearing once. Sample: peripheral blood. These receptors came from a woman in her seventies with acute or convalescent COVID-19. The CDR3 runs from the conserved cysteine through the conserved F or W. Fields, in order: D gene, V gene, J gene, CDR3 protein. The D gene is left open where the match is weak.

D: TRBD1
V: TRBV7-2
J: TRBJ1-1
CDR3: CASSPGQGARGTEAFF

D: NA
V: TRBV19
J: TRBJ2-7
CDR3: CASSSLQGNEQYF

D: NA
V: TRBV2
J: TRBJ2-3
CDR3: CASGGIQKMTDTQYF

D: NA
V: TRBV7-9
J: TRBJ2-5
CDR3: CASSLVGAGETQYF

D: NA
V: TRBV5-1
J: TRBJ1-1
CDR3: CASSSSGMNTEAFF

D: NA
V: TRBV12-3/TRBV12-4
J: TRBJ2-1
CDR3: CASSFGRDNEQFF

D: TRBD1
V: TRBV30
J: TRBJ2-6
CDR3: CAWARGLSGANVLTF

D: NA
V: TRBV30
J: TRBJ1-1
CDR3: CAWSKTGNTEAFF

D: NA
V: TRBV7-9
J: TRBJ2-5
CDR3: CASRQGAVRETQYF

D: NA
V: TRBV24-1
J: TRBJ2-1
CDR3: CATSDFGRLDEQFF

D: NA
V: TRBV4-2
J: TRBJ1-2
CDR3: CASSQDYSYGYTF

D: NA
V: TRBV5-1
J: TRBJ1-1
CDR3: CASSLDRNTEAFF

D: TRBD1
V: TRBV10-3
J: TRBJ1-1
CDR3: CAISDGDRGPGAFF

D: NA
V: TRBV6-5
J: TRBJ2-5
CDR3: CASSLLRGAIETQYF

D: NA
V: TRBV9
J: TRBJ2-3
CDR3: CASSVGTLARSDTQYF

D: TRBD1
V: TRBV24-1
J: TRBJ2-5
CDR3: CATSDPGGAAQYF

D: NA
V: TRBV7-2
J: TRBJ2-7
CDR3: CASSFRSGFSSYEQYF

D: TRBD2
V: TRBV7-6
J: TRBJ2-1
CDR3: CASSLEGGGTNEQFF

D: TRBD2
V: TRBV2
J: TRBJ2-1
CDR3: CASSGSTPERGITYNEQFF

D: TRBD1
V: TRBV6-5
J: TRBJ1-1
CDR3: CASTQGTGELRAFF

D: NA
V: TRBV5-1
J: TRBJ2-7
CDR3: CASSSSDDEQYF

D: NA
V: TRBV19
J: TRBJ2-7
CDR3: CASRQAGTAYEQYF